These T cell receptor beta chains were read from a single sample in a study of neurological immune-mediated disorders. TCRdb re-analysed the 5' RACE reads in MiXCR, keeping a single row per CDR3 protein. Altogether about 50,000 distinct CDR3 sequences are present, around 3.5% being singletons, with the ten largest covering 5.5% to 6.5%. Sequences were obtained from PBMCs. The receptors originated from a man aged 35 to 55 with multiple sclerosis. Each CDR3 is given with its conserved first and last residue. Clone size, where shown, is once, few, many, or a class for clones that have expanded.

j_call clone_size v_call cdr3_length cdr3_aa
TRBJ2-2 NA TRBV12-5 13 CASAFSGAGELFF
TRBJ2-1 medium-sized TRBV6-4 15 CASSDSSGGANEQFF
TRBJ2-2 many TRBV27 16 CASSLFLAGGTGELFF
TRBJ2-7 many TRBV7-7 14 CASSMGLAGGRQYF
TRBJ1-5 many TRBV3-1 14 CANSPMLGNQPQHF
TRBJ2-1 many TRBV20-1 15 CSARVGLGRNNEQFF
TRBJ2-6 many TRBV15 15 CATSSVRLGANVLTF
TRBJ2-7 many TRBV5-1 13 CASTETDSYEQYF
TRBJ2-5 many TRBV3-1 19 CASSQVAGVLSGIQETQYF
TRBJ1-2 many TRBV20-1 14 CSARGRRDLEGYTF
TRBJ1-6 many TRBV20-1 14 CSASRDRYNSPLHF
TRBJ2-4 many TRBV6-5 13 CASRPRTSGDEYF
TRBJ2-2 many TRBV5-1 14 CASSPAGGSGELFF
TRBJ1-1 many TRBV6-5 15 CASSYGWVRGTEAFF
TRBJ2-1 many TRBV19 15 CASSMGRVSYNEQFF
TRBJ2-5 many TRBV5-1 15 CASSLFPSGQETQYF
TRBJ1-1 many TRBV4-2 17 CASGFIDRRSVNTEAFF
TRBJ2-3 many TRBV7-9 12 CASSSGRDTQYF
TRBJ2-5 many TRBV30 13 CAWSVAGTETQYF
TRBJ1-2 many TRBV3-1 13 CASSEGLIYGYTF
TRBJ1-2 many TRBV29-1 12 CSVVSGLGGYTF
TRBJ2-5 many TRBV6-5 14 CASRTGTGEETQYF
TRBJ1-1 many TRBV20-1 14 CSARGDSGGTEAFF
TRBJ2-4 many TRBV5-1 16 CASSQTTGGAKNIQYF
TRBJ1-4 many TRBV5-5 15 CASSWGDGSNEKLFF
TRBJ2-7 many TRBV12-3/TRBV12-4 13 CASSRVFDYEQYF
TRBJ1-4 NA TRBV7-2 14 CASSPDRAREKLFF
TRBJ2-3 few TRBV19 14 CASSIAASTDTQYF
TRBJ1-1 many TRBV20-1 16 CSAGTTGRGSGTEAFF
TRBJ1-5 many TRBV7-2 13 CASSLRRDQPQHF
TRBJ2-1 many TRBV6-5 15 CASSYSPSGYNEQFF
TRBJ2-7 many TRBV29-1 13 CSGGQGSSYEQYF
TRBJ2-3 many TRBV27 13 CASSTHRDDTQYF
TRBJ1-5 many TRBV11-2 14 CASSLGQSNQPQHF
TRBJ2-7 many TRBV20-1 12 CSARDVGSEQYF
TRBJ2-1 many TRBV11-3 15 CASSTSGTSNNEQFF
TRBJ1-2 many TRBV7-9 15 CASSPNNSGPDGYTF
TRBJ2-3 many TRBV5-5 17 CASSLAGTSGEGDTQYF
TRBJ1-1 many TRBV30 13 CAWSHKGDTEAFF
TRBJ1-1 many TRBV15 13 CATSREGRAEAFF
TRBJ2-7 many TRBV20-1 15 CSAPRAGVNSYEQYF
TRBJ2-3 many TRBV19 14 CAANGGAATDTQYF
TRBJ1-2 many TRBV4-1 16 CASSQEGPGSGYGYTF
TRBJ1-1 many TRBV12-3/TRBV12-4 13 CASSQRTGGQAFF
TRBJ1-1 many TRBV6-6 13 CASSPTGETEAFF